These T cell receptor beta chains were read from a single sample in a study of control samples from healthy donors and cancer patients. Produced via immunoSEQ multiplex PCR; TCRdb's table is partial and in-frame only. The sample carries some 150,000 clones, about nine tenths recorded once. The sample consisted of blood. The receptor source for this set is a woman in her twenties or thirties in good health. Each CDR3 is given with its conserved first and last residue. The order of the fields is clone size, J gene, D gene, V gene, CDR3 DNA, CDR3 protein. A D gene is named only where the DNA matches it firmly. Size is omitted from some rows. Given values are once, few, many or a class for expanded clones.

clone size: -; J gene: TRBJ1-3; D gene: -; V gene: TRBV19; CDR3 DNA: TGTGCCAGTAGTATAGGAGGGCGGAGGGTATCTGGAAACACCATATATTTT; CDR3 protein: CASSIGGRRVSGNTIYF
clone size: -; J gene: TRBJ1-2; D gene: -; V gene: TRBV29-1; CDR3 DNA: TGCAGCGTGGGGACGACTAACTATGGCTACACCTTC; CDR3 protein: CSVGTTNYGYTF
clone size: -; J gene: TRBJ2-5; D gene: TRBD2; V gene: TRBV7-2; CDR3 DNA: TGTGCCAGCAGCTTCACTAGCGGGATCCCAGAGACCCAGTACTTC; CDR3 protein: CASSFTSGIPETQYF
clone size: -; J gene: TRBJ2-1; D gene: -; V gene: TRBV7-9; CDR3 DNA: TGTGCCAGCAGCCCCCGGGACGCCTACAATGAGCAGTTCTTC; CDR3 protein: CASSPRDAYNEQFF
clone size: -; J gene: TRBJ1-4; D gene: -; V gene: TRBV2; CDR3 DNA: TGTGCCAGCAGGGGGGGAACTAATGAAAAACTGTTTTTT; CDR3 protein: CASRGGTNEKLFF
clone size: -; J gene: TRBJ1-2; D gene: TRBD1; V gene: TRBV3-1/TRBV3-2; CDR3 DNA: TGTGCCAGCAGCCAAGCAGGGGGAGCTAACTATGGCTACACCTTC; CDR3 protein: CASSQAGGANYGYTF
clone size: -; J gene: TRBJ1-6; D gene: -; V gene: TRBV30; CDR3 DNA: TGTGCCTGGAGTGCCTCAGGGGTTTCACCCCTCCACTTT; CDR3 protein: CAWSASGVSPLHF
clone size: many; J gene: TRBJ1-5; D gene: -; V gene: TRBV11-2; CDR3 DNA: TGTGCCAGCAGCTTAGCCGGGTCCGGTCAGCCCCAGCATTTT; CDR3 protein: CASSLAGSGQPQHF
clone size: -; J gene: TRBJ1-4; D gene: TRBD1; V gene: TRBV5-1; CDR3 DNA: TGCGCCAGCAGGGACAGGGGGAATGAAAAACTGTTTTTT; CDR3 protein: CASRDRGNEKLFF
clone size: -; J gene: TRBJ1-3; D gene: TRBD1; V gene: TRBV2; CDR3 DNA: TGTGCCAGCAGTGCCGACAGGGTTCCTGGAAACACCATATATTTT; CDR3 protein: CASSADRVPGNTIYF
clone size: -; J gene: TRBJ2-7; D gene: -; V gene: TRBV27; CDR3 DNA: TGTGCCAGCAGTTGGAAAGACTCCTACGAGCAGTACTTC; CDR3 protein: CASSWKDSYEQYF
clone size: -; J gene: TRBJ2-7; D gene: -; V gene: TRBV6-5; CDR3 DNA: TGTGCCAGCAGTTACCACGATAGCTCCTACGAGCAGTACTTC; CDR3 protein: CASSYHDSSYEQYF
clone size: -; J gene: TRBJ2-3; D gene: TRBD2; V gene: TRBV3-1/TRBV3-2; CDR3 DNA: TGTGCCAGCAGCCAATCGTTGCGGGGGGGCTCAGATACGCAGTATTTT; CDR3 protein: CASSQSLRGGSDTQYF
clone size: -; J gene: TRBJ1-1; D gene: -; V gene: TRBV9; CDR3 DNA: TGTGCCAGCAGCGTAGCTGGGGGAAGCGGTACTGAAGCTTTCTTT; CDR3 protein: CASSVAGGSGTEAFF
clone size: -; J gene: TRBJ1-4; D gene: -; V gene: TRBV10-3; CDR3 DNA: TGTGCCATCAGCCCGGGTGAAAAACTGTTTTTT; CDR3 protein: CAISPGEKLFF
clone size: -; J gene: TRBJ2-3; D gene: -; V gene: TRBV11-2; CDR3 DNA: TGTGCCAGCAGCACCCGGGACACCGGCACAGATACGCAGTATTTT; CDR3 protein: CASSTRDTGTDTQYF
clone size: -; J gene: TRBJ1-4; D gene: -; V gene: TRBV6-5; CDR3 DNA: TGTGCCAGCAGCAGAACTGCAACTAATGAAAAACTGTTTTTT; CDR3 protein: CASSRTATNEKLFF
clone size: -; J gene: TRBJ2-7; D gene: -; V gene: TRBV6-5; CDR3 DNA: TGTGCCAGCAGTTACAGCGGCTCCTACGAGCAGTACTTC; CDR3 protein: CASSYSGSYEQYF
clone size: -; J gene: TRBJ2-5; D gene: TRBD2; V gene: TRBV6-1; CDR3 DNA: TGTGCCAGCAGTGAAGGGTGGGGGCCTAGCGGGGAAGAGACCCAGTACTTC; CDR3 protein: CASSEGWGPSGEETQYF
clone size: -; J gene: TRBJ1-1; D gene: TRBD1; V gene: TRBV2; CDR3 DNA: TGTGCCAGCAGTACGGCGGGACAGTGGAACACTGAAGCTTTCTTT; CDR3 protein: CASSTAGQWNTEAFF
clone size: -; J gene: TRBJ2-2; D gene: TRBD2; V gene: TRBV27; CDR3 DNA: TGTGCCAGCAGTTCGGGACTAGCGGGCGGGGAGCTGTTTTTT; CDR3 protein: CASSSGLAGGELFF
clone size: -; J gene: TRBJ2-5; D gene: -; V gene: TRBV7-2; CDR3 DNA: TGTGCCAGCAGCTTCACAGGCAATAAAGAGACCCAGTACTTC; CDR3 protein: CASSFTGNKETQYF
clone size: -; J gene: TRBJ1-2; D gene: -; V gene: TRBV28; CDR3 DNA: TGTGCCAGCAGTTGGGACGTCTATGGCTACACCTTC; CDR3 protein: CASSWDVYGYTF
clone size: -; J gene: TRBJ2-2; D gene: -; V gene: TRBV6-4; CDR3 DNA: TGTGCCAGCAGTGGGGGGGCCACCGGGGAGCTGTTTTTT; CDR3 protein: CASSGGATGELFF
clone size: -; J gene: TRBJ1-6; D gene: TRBD1; V gene: TRBV7-9; CDR3 DNA: TGTGCCAGCAGCTTACGACAGGGGAATTCACCCCTCCACTTT; CDR3 protein: CASSLRQGNSPLHF
clone size: -; J gene: TRBJ2-3; D gene: -; V gene: TRBV30; CDR3 DNA: TGTGCCTGGAGTGTTTCAGCGGGCACAGATACGCAGTATTTT; CDR3 protein: CAWSVSAGTDTQYF
clone size: -; J gene: TRBJ2-7; D gene: TRBD1; V gene: TRBV13; CDR3 DNA: TGTGCCAGCAGCTTAGGACAGGGGGCCTACGAGCAGTACTTC; CDR3 protein: CASSLGQGAYEQYF
clone size: -; J gene: TRBJ1-5; D gene: -; V gene: TRBV7-3; CDR3 DNA: TGTGCCAGCAGCTTAAGGGAGTCGGGCAATCAGCCCCAGCATTTT; CDR3 protein: CASSLRESGNQPQHF
clone size: -; J gene: TRBJ1-6; D gene: TRBD1; V gene: TRBV6-1; CDR3 DNA: TGTGCCAGCAGTGAAACAGGGGAGAATTCACCCCTCCACTTT; CDR3 protein: CASSETGENSPLHF
clone size: -; J gene: TRBJ2-3; D gene: TRBD2; V gene: TRBV9; CDR3 DNA: TGTGCCAGCAGCGTAGCTGGGACTAGCGGGGGAGATACGCAGTATTTT; CDR3 protein: CASSVAGTSGGDTQYF
clone size: -; J gene: TRBJ1-4; D gene: TRBD1; V gene: TRBV9; CDR3 DNA: TGTGCCAGCAGCGTACAGGGGGGGAACGAAAAACTGTTTTTT; CDR3 protein: CASSVQGGNEKLFF
clone size: -; J gene: TRBJ2-2; D gene: TRBD2; V gene: TRBV11-2; CDR3 DNA: TGTGCCAGCAGCCTAGGGACTAGCGTTCCCGGGGAGCTGTTTTTT; CDR3 protein: CASSLGTSVPGELFF
clone size: -; J gene: TRBJ2-2; D gene: TRBD2; V gene: TRBV7-2; CDR3 DNA: TGTGCCAGCAGCCCCGAGGGACTAGCGACCGGGGAGCTGTTTTTT; CDR3 protein: CASSPEGLATGELFF
clone size: -; J gene: TRBJ2-5; D gene: TRBD1; V gene: TRBV6-2/TRBV6-3; CDR3 DNA: TGTGCCAGCAGTCCCTGGCAGGGGGCAAACCAAGAGACCCAGTACTTC; CDR3 protein: CASSPWQGANQETQYF
clone size: -; J gene: TRBJ1-1; D gene: -; V gene: TRBV18; CDR3 DNA: TGTGCCAGCTCACCACGGGACGACGAAGCTTTCTTT; CDR3 protein: CASSPRDDEAFF
clone size: -; J gene: TRBJ1-1; D gene: TRBD1; V gene: TRBV2; CDR3 DNA: TGTGCCAGCAGCTACAGGGGGACGAACACTGAAGCTTTCTTT; CDR3 protein: CASSYRGTNTEAFF
clone size: once; J gene: TRBJ2-1; D gene: TRBD2; V gene: TRBV18; CDR3 DNA: TGTGCCAGCCGGACTAGCGGGGAGCATGAGCAGTTCTTC; CDR3 protein: CASRTSGEHEQFF
clone size: -; J gene: TRBJ1-1; D gene: -; V gene: TRBV18; CDR3 DNA: TGTGCCAGCTCATTGGGACAGAACACTGAAGCTTTCTTT; CDR3 protein: CASSLGQNTEAFF
clone size: -; J gene: TRBJ2-5; D gene: TRBD2; V gene: TRBV5-6; CDR3 DNA: TGTGCCAGCAGCCCCACTAGCGGGGGGCGCTTCGGGGGCCAGTACTTC; CDR3 protein: CASSPTSGGRFGGQYF
clone size: -; J gene: TRBJ2-3; D gene: TRBD2; V gene: TRBV4-1; CDR3 DNA: TGCGCCAGCAGCCAAGGGACTAGCGGGGGGGCTAGCACAGATACGCAGTATTTT; CDR3 protein: CASSQGTSGGASTDTQYF
clone size: -; J gene: TRBJ1-1; D gene: TRBD1; V gene: TRBV7-6; CDR3 DNA: TGTGCCAGCAGCGCAAGGACAGGGGTTAATTTGGGCACTGAAGCTTTCTTT; CDR3 protein: CASSARTGVNLGTEAFF
clone size: -; J gene: TRBJ2-1; D gene: TRBD2; V gene: TRBV3-1/TRBV3-2; CDR3 DNA: TGTGCCAGCAGCCAAGGAGCGGGGGAGTACAATGAGCAGTTCTTC; CDR3 protein: CASSQGAGEYNEQFF
clone size: -; J gene: TRBJ1-1; D gene: -; V gene: TRBV4-2; CDR3 DNA: TGTGCCAGCAGCCGGACGGTCGACACTGAAGCTTTCTTT; CDR3 protein: CASSRTVDTEAFF
clone size: -; J gene: TRBJ1-1; D gene: TRBD1; V gene: TRBV7-2; CDR3 DNA: TGTGCCAGCAGCTTAGCCCGGACAGGCATGAACACTGAAGCTTTCTTT; CDR3 protein: CASSLARTGMNTEAFF
clone size: -; J gene: TRBJ1-4; D gene: -; V gene: TRBV7-9; CDR3 DNA: TGTGCCAGCAGCCGACGGGCAACTAATGAAAAACTGTTTTTT; CDR3 protein: CASSRRATNEKLFF
clone size: once; J gene: TRBJ2-7; D gene: TRBD1; V gene: TRBV27; CDR3 DNA: TGTGCCAGCAGTAGGACAGGGGCCTACGAGCAGTACTTC; CDR3 protein: CASSRTGAYEQYF
clone size: -; J gene: TRBJ1-2; D gene: -; V gene: TRBV30; CDR3 DNA: TGTGCCTGGAGTGTAGGTGGCAGGCGCCCTTATGGCTACACCTTC; CDR3 protein: CAWSVGGRRPYGYTF